This entry is about one T cell receptor beta chain. Its antigen remains unidentified. The data were taken from a study of CD8 T cells in Susac syndrome. The study's findings and limits: The authors acknowledged that the study's TCR sequencing and HLA analysis involved relatively few individuals.

Deletions cut 7 bases from V and 0 bases from J, with 15 bases between. Germline V CDR1 and CDR2: SGHRS, YFSETQ. CDR3 length equals 15 residues. The RNA input was 0.5 to 1 ug, and it was reverse transcribed with random hexamers. TCRdb reprocessed the immunoSEQ multiplex PCR reads with MiXCR, giving one entry per CDR3 protein. There are 250,000 to 350,000 distinct CDR3 sequences in the sample; about 90% occur only once, and over 0.05% lies in the top ten. This sequence was found in a human donor with multiple sclerosis. The specimen was CD4+ T cells from PBMCs. The gene calls are TRBV5-1 and TRBJ2-3; a weak D match, TRBD2 (6 bases). Here the CDR3 DNA reads TGCGCCAGCTCCTCGGCGGAGGGTAGCACAGATACGCAGTATTTT. Its translation is CASSSAEGSTDTQYF.